The 25 T cell receptor beta chains below all came from one sample that was sequenced in a study of T-cell memory formation after mild COVID-19. Via MiXCR, TCRdb re-called the 5' RACE reads, giving one row per CDR3 protein. The sample includes 450,000 to 650,000 distinct CDR3 sequences, about a sixth of them seen just once. Sequencing was performed on PBMCs or a T cell subset sorted from them (not recorded which). Every receptor here comes from an adult woman who had mild COVID-19 (a few samples of this study predate the infection). Cell type and time point are not known.

This clonotype was seen only a few times. The chain carries TRBV7-2 and TRBJ2-7, with 8 nucleotides matching TRBD2. The CDR3 length is 18 residues. Germline trimming cut 0 bases from V and 2 bases from J; bases unmatched to any gene: 12. CDR1 and CDR2 from the germline V gene are SGHTA and FQGNSA. The CDR3 here is CASSLARLAGGTPYEQYF. Here the CDR3 DNA reads TGTGCCAGCAGCTTAGCGAGGCTAGCGGGCGGTACCCCCTACGAGCAGTACTTC.

CDR3 sequence: CASSEGLGINEQFF. The CDR3 DNA sequence: TGTGCCAGTAGTGAGGGACTGGGAATCAATGAGCAGTTCTTC. V is TRBV19 and J is TRBJ2-1; TRBD2 might be the D (6 bases). The CDR3 spans 14 residues. From germline, CDR1 is LNHDA and CDR2 SQIVND (reference sequence). The V end lost 5 bases, the J end lost 6 bases, and 14 bases lay between the germline ends. Using reference TRBV19 and TRBJ2-1 for the parts outside the CDR3, the full variable domain is DGGITQSPKYLFRKEGQNVTLSCEQNLNHDAMYWYRQDPGQGLRLIYYSQIVNDFQKGDIAEGYSVSREKKESFPLTVTSAQKNPTAFYLCASSEGLGINEQFFGPGTRLTVL.

The V call is TRBV7-8, the J call TRBJ2-5, with D hard to call. This CDR3 has 12 amino acids. Deletions cut 2 bases from V and 4 bases from J, with 5 bases between. Per germline, CDR1 SGHVS and CDR2 FQNEAQ. Written as DNA, the CDR3 is TGTGCCAGCAGCTTATTTACAGAGACCCAGTACTTC. This encodes CASSLFTETQYF.

CDR3 in DNA: TGTGCCAGCAGCAAGGGACAGGGTACCGATACGCAGTATTTT. Protein: CASSKGQGTDTQYF. This chain joins TRBV25-1 and TRBJ2-3; TRBD1 matches 9 bases. The length of the CDR3 is 14 residues. The V segment lost 6 bases and the J segment 6 bases; nucleotides outside the gene matches: 7. Germline V lookup: CDR1 MGHDK, CDR2 SYGVNS.

The J gene is TRBJ2-1, the V gene TRBV7-8; 7 bases align to TRBD2. CDR3 length: 15 amino acids. With 3 bases clipped from V and 3 bases from J, the junction kept 5 bases outside the gene matches. The germline gives CDR1 SGHVS, CDR2 FQNEAQ. As DNA, the CDR3 is TGTGCCAGCAGCTTCTTGGCGGGAGACTACAATGAGCAGTTCTTC. Translation gives CASSFLAGDYNEQFF.

This clonotype appeared a few times. This chain joins TRBV20-1 and TRBJ2-1, with TRBD2 matching over 11 bases. Germline CDR1 is DFQATT and CDR2 is SNEGSKA (reference sequence). This CDR3 region has 17 residues. V lost 0 bases and J lost 8; bases outside the gene matches: 12. In nucleotides, the CDR3 is TGCAGTGCTAGAGAGCTACTAGCGGGAGTTCTGGGCTATGAGCAGTTCTTC. It specifies CSARELLAGVLGYEQFF.

This clonotype occurred many times. V is TRBV7-9 and J is TRBJ2-3; D is undetermined. Trimming pared 3 bases from V and 2 bases from J, leaving 15 bases between. The CDR3 covers 16 residues. Germline V lookup: CDR1 SEHNR, CDR2 FQNEAQ (reference sequence). The CDR3 DNA sequence: TGTGCCAGCAGCTTGGCCTACTCGGTTCACACAGATACGCAGTATTTT. Translated, it gives CASSLAYSVHTDTQYF.

The rearrangement joins TRBV29-1 to TRBJ1-2; D uncertain. Trimming left V 4 bases short and J 0 bases short, with 9 bases between. The CDR3 is 13 residues long. In germline, CDR1 is SQVTM, CDR2 ANQGSEA. CDR3 in amino acids: CSVGPGANYGYTF. CDR3 bases: TGCAGCGTTGGGCCAGGAGCTAACTATGGCTACACCTTC.

The chain combines TRBV6-5 with TRBJ2-7; the D is unclear. Germline V lookup: CDR1 MNHEY, CDR2 SVGAGI. This CDR3 is built from 15 residues. V shed 0 bases and J shed 0 bases, with 9 bases lying between them. In nucleotides, the CDR3 is TGTGCCAGCAGTTACTCATCGGGTTACTCCTACGAGCAGTACTTC. Amino acids: CASSYSSGYSYEQYF.

As regards this clonotype: Mismatch with germline at one junction end may stem from a read error. This chain connects TRBV5-1 to TRBJ1-2; TRBD1 agrees at 7 bases. Germline V gene sequence: CDR1 SGHRS, CDR2 YFSETQ. The CDR3 consists of 13 residues. The CDR3 nucleotides read TGCGCAAGCAGCTTGAGGGGGCCTGAAGGCTACACCTTC. Protein: CASSLRGPEGYTF.

This sequence joins TRBV10-3 and TRBJ1-3; D is undetermined. The V gene lost 10 bases and the J gene lost 4 bases, with 8 bases spanning the gap. This CDR3 has 11 amino acids. Germline-derived CDR1 and CDR2 are ENHRY and SYGVKD. The CDR3 DNA reads TGTGCCACCTCGGTGGGAAACACCATATATTTT. Amino acids: CATSVGNTIYF.

This chain links TRBV5-1 with TRBJ2-7, with D perhaps matching TRBD1 (6 bases). Germline V gene data show CDR1 as SGHRS and CDR2 as YFSETQ. With 6 bases removed from V and 1 base from J, the gap between germline ends came to 11 bases. This CDR3 is built from 13 residues. The CDR3 DNA reads as TGCGCCAGCAATTTAGACAGGTCCTACGAGCAGTACTTC. Translation: CASNLDRSYEQYF.

This clonotype occurred a few times. The chain carries TRBV24-1 and TRBJ2-2; 8 bases align to TRBD1. Unmatched junction bases numbered 11, after V lost 7 bases and J lost 5 bases. CDR1 and CDR2 from the germline V gene are KGHDR and SFDVKD. This CDR3 has 16 amino acids. CDR3 in DNA: TGTGCCACCAGAGAGGCCGGGCAGGGGGCGACCGGGGAGCTGTTTTTT. Protein: CATREAGQGATGELFF.

The J gene is TRBJ2-5, the V gene TRBV7-2, with TRBD1 matching 9 bases. The V and J ends lost 5 bases and 5 bases, in that order; junction bases with no gene match: 9. The germline gives CDR1 SGHTA, CDR2 FQGNSA. CDR3 size: 15 residues. CDR3 amino acids: CASSLWDRVRETQYF. Written as DNA, the CDR3 is TGTGCCAGCAGCCTCTGGGACAGGGTTCGGGAGACCCAGTACTTC.

The chain has TRBV14 and TRBJ1-3; D is unresolved. Trimming shortened V by 0 bases and J by 0 bases, and 12 bases separated the two germline ends. The CDR3 loop spans 17 amino acids. In germline, CDR1 is SGHDN, CDR2 FVKESK. CDR3 in DNA: TGTGCCAGCAGCCAAGATCTAGCTTCAGTCTCTGGAAACACCATATATTTT. Translated, it gives CASSQDLASVSGNTIYF.

This clonotype was counted between two and nine times. J is TRBJ2-2 and V is TRBV7-2; tentative D call: TRBD1 (6 bases). The CDR3 totals 15 residues. Germline V gene lookup returns CDR1 SGHTA and CDR2 FQGNSA. The V end lost 7 bases, the J end lost 4 bases, and 16 bases lay between the germline ends. The CDR3 coding sequence is TGTGCCAGCATCTACAGGGTATTGCCCACCGGGGAGCTGTTTTTT. Its translation: CASIYRVLPTGELFF. The entire variable domain, with the rest obtained from reference TRBV7-2 and TRBJ2-2, is as follows: GAGVSQSPSNKVTEKGKDVELRCDPISGHTALYWYRQSLGQGLEFLIYFQGNSAPDKSGLPSDRFSAERTGGSVSTLTIQRTQQEDSAVYLCASIYRVLPTGELFFGEGSRLTVL.

In this sample, this clonotype turned up a few times. This chain joins TRBV6-6 and TRBJ2-1; TRBD2 might be the D (6 bases). The CDR3 is made up of 15 amino acids. Deletions cut 5 bases from V and 5 bases from J, with 16 bases between. Germline V gene lookup returns CDR1 MNHNY and CDR2 SVGAGI (reference sequence). In DNA, the CDR3 is TGTGCCAGCAGTACCCACGGAGGGCTCGACAATGAGCAGTTCTTC. Its protein product is CASSTHGGLDNEQFF.

This clonotype was seen many times. V is TRBV11-1 and J is TRBJ1-1, with no clear D. The V end was cut by 1 base, the J end by 7 bases, with 10 bases between. Germline CDR1 SGHAT, CDR2 FQDESV (reference sequence). The CDR3 has 13 residues. CDR3 bases: TGTGCCAGCAGCTTAGGCGCCCCGTATGAAGCTTTCTTT. Its translation is CASSLGAPYEAFF.

This clonotype came up many times. V usage is TRBV5-1 and J usage is TRBJ2-2; possible D gene TRBD2, 5 bases. There are 16 residues in the CDR3. V gave up 1 base and J gave up 0 bases, with 10 bases separating them. The germline gives CDR1 SGHRS, CDR2 YFSETQ. CDR3 region: CASSLLSGTNTGELFF. The CDR3 nucleotides read TGCGCCAGCAGCTTGCTATCCGGGACGAACACCGGGGAGCTGTTTTTT.

This clonotype has a handful of counts. This rearrangement joins TRBV5-6 to TRBJ1-1; 8 bases match TRBD1. With 7 bases clipped from V and 1 base from J, the junction kept 6 bases outside the gene matches. Germline CDR1 and CDR2: SGHDT and YYEEEE. This CDR3 contains 14 residues. The DNA for the CDR3 is TGTGCCAGCTTCTGGACAGGGTCGAACACTGAAGCTTTCTTT. Its translation is CASFWTGSNTEAFF.

The J gene is TRBJ2-7, the V gene TRBV6-6, with TRBD2 as a possible D gene (5 bases). From germline, CDR1 is MNHNY and CDR2 SVGAGI (reference sequence). The CDR3 sequence is 18 residues long. Trimming removed 7 bases at V and 0 bases at J, with 25 bases between. In nucleotides, the CDR3 is TGTGCCAGCACCGACTTTGGGTTGGAGGCCCCGAGCTCCTACGAGCAGTACTTC. Its translation: CASTDFGLEAPSSYEQYF.

In its sample, this clonotype was seen many times. The chain links TRBV7-2 to TRBJ1-1; D gene uncertain. The CDR3 runs 15 residues. Germline-derived CDR1 and CDR2 are SGHTA and FQGNSA. With 1 base removed from V and 4 bases from J, the gap between germline ends came to 13 bases. CDR3 amino acids: CASSLESRLGTEAFF. CDR3 in DNA: TGTGCCAGCAGCTTAGAATCTCGGCTGGGCACTGAAGCTTTCTTT.

This clonotype was seen only a few times. V and J are TRBV30 and TRBJ1-5; D possibly corresponds to TRBD1 (6 bases). CDR1 is GTSNPN, CDR2 SVGIG, per germline (reference sequence). The CDR3 covers 13 residues. V was shortened by 5 bases and J by 7 bases, with 15 bases between the two germline ends. In DNA form, the CDR3 reads TGTGCCTGGGGTACAGGGTTAGGACAGCCCCAGCATTTT. The encoded protein is CAWGTGLGQPQHF.

The chain links TRBV5-1 to TRBJ2-1, with a tentative D call TRBD2 (6 bases). Germline assignment: CDR1 SGHRS and CDR2 YFSETQ. The CDR3 spans 13 residues. V was trimmed by 4 bases and J by 6 bases, leaving 11 bases between them. The CDR3 reads CASSVEGGNEQFF. In nucleotides, the CDR3 is TGCGCCAGCAGCGTGGAGGGTGGCAATGAGCAGTTCTTC.

The chain recombines TRBV6-6 with TRBJ2-1; TRBD2 aligns across 8 bases. Trimming cost V 5 bases and J 4 bases; bases outside gene matches: 7. Germline assignment: CDR1 MNHNY and CDR2 SVGAGI (reference sequence). There are 15 residues in the CDR3. CDR3 in DNA: TGTGCCAGCAGTGGGGGACTAGGAATGTACAATGAGCAGTTCTTC. This codes for CASSGGLGMYNEQFF.